What follows are 11 T cell receptor beta chains derived from one specimen sequenced in a study of blood T cells in healthy people across ages. The use of a sample-barcoded 5' primer and a J-beta primer mix characterized a second PCR of 7 to 11 cycles. TCRdb called the 5' RACE reads again in MiXCR, with one record for every CDR3 protein. The sample contains around 1.1 million distinct CDR3 sequences, less than 45% of which appear only once. Sequencing input: blood. These receptors all stem from a young man in good health.

Points on this clonotype: One junction end disagrees with the germline gene, perhaps due to a read error. The gene calls are TRBV12-3 or TRBV12-4 and TRBJ1-1, with D unresolved. This CDR3 is built from 15 residues. DNA for the CDR3: TGTGCCAGCAGTTTCTCCGGCGGGGAGAACACTGAAGCTCTCTTT. Translating it yields CASSFSGGENTEALF.

The sample holds a few counts of this clonotype. The CDR3 DNA is TGTGCCAGCAGCCAAGATGTACGGCTTTCTACGCAGTATTTT. This codes for CASSQDVRLSTQYF. This chain links TRBV3-1 with TRBJ2-3; D gene unclear. This CDR3 spans 14 amino acids. Trimming shortened V by 0 bases and J by 8 bases, and 12 bases separated the two germline ends. Looked up from germline, CDR1 is LGHDT and CDR2 is YNNKEL (reference sequence).

The chain uses TRBV20-1 and TRBJ1-5, with D hard to call. This CDR3 is 14 amino acids long. Trimming took 2 bases from V and 0 from J, leaving 8 bases between them. Germline V gives CDR1 DFQATT, CDR2 SNEGSKA (reference sequence). This CDR3 reads CSARRSYSNQPQHF. CDR3 in DNA: TGCAGTGCTAGACGTAGTTATAGCAATCAGCCCCAGCATTTT.

This chain links TRBV4-3 with TRBJ2-3; no clear D. Deletions cut 0 bases from V and 4 bases from J, with 14 bases between. Germline values: CDR1 LGHNA, CDR2 YSLEER. CDR3 length: 16 residues. CDR3 region: CASSQDGPGNADTQYF. In DNA, the CDR3 is TGCGCCAGCAGCCAAGATGGGCCAGGTAACGCAGATACGCAGTATTTT.

This clonotype has ten or more counts. The chain couples TRBV6-6 to TRBJ1-2; D is possibly TRBD1 (5 bases). The CDR3 is 12 amino acids. The ends were cut back, 6 bases at V and 5 bases at J, with 10 bases in the middle. Germline loops: CDR1 MNHNY, CDR2 SVGAGI (reference sequence). As DNA, the CDR3 is TGTGCCAGCAGCGCCGGGGGGTATGGCTACACCTTC. The encoded protein is CASSAGGYGYTF.

V gene TRBV4-1 combines with J gene TRBJ1-1; D not resolved. This CDR3 has 15 amino acids. The V end was cut by 1 base, the J end by 0 bases, with 9 bases between. Germline V CDR1 and CDR2: MGHRA, YSYEKL. DNA of the CDR3: TGCGCCAGCAGCCAAGCGGACCGAATGAACACTGAAGCTTTCTTT. Translated, it gives CASSQADRMNTEAFF.

This clonotype has just a few counts. The V gene is TRBV20-1, the J gene TRBJ2-1; D uncertain. Germline V gives CDR1 DFQATT, CDR2 SNEGSKA (reference sequence). The V end lost 7 bases, the J end lost 0 bases, and 7 bases lay between the germline ends. CDR3 length: 12 amino acids. CDR3 sequence reads: CSVQSSYNEQFF. DNA of the CDR3: TGCAGTGTGCAGAGCTCCTACAATGAGCAGTTCTTC.

The chain combines TRBV10-3 with TRBJ2-5, with a possible D match to TRBD2 (6 bases). V gave up 3 bases and J gave up 11 bases, with 13 bases separating them. The germline V gene has CDR1 ENHRY and CDR2 SYGVKD. CDR3 length equals 12 residues. CDR3: CAISETGDEQYF. DNA of the CDR3: TGTGCCATCAGTGAAACGGGGGATGAGCAGTACTTC.

This rearrangement joins TRBV4-2 to TRBJ2-3, with D perhaps TRBD1 or TRBD2 (6 bases each). The CDR3 sequence is 18 residues long. Germline V gene sequence: CDR1 LGHNA, CDR2 YNFKEQ. The V gene lost 0 bases and the J gene lost 5 bases, with 21 bases spanning the gap. CDR3 sequence reads: CASSQESSLGGRVDTQYF. The CDR3, as DNA: TGTGCCAGCAGCCAAGAAAGCTCGTTGGGGGGCCGGGTAGATACGCAGTATTTT.

This clonotype was counted once. This chain connects TRBV29-1 to TRBJ2-5; 8 bases match TRBD1. Trimming cost V 1 base and J 5 bases; bases outside gene matches: 18. CDR1 SQVTM and CDR2 ANQGSEA come from the germline V gene. CDR3 length: 18 amino acids. CDR3 sequence reads: CSVEGGAGTGYRGETQYF. In DNA, the CDR3 is TGCAGCGTTGAAGGGGGAGCCGGGACAGGTTATAGAGGGGAGACCCAGTACTTC.

This clonotype was counted only a few times. A much bigger clone sits one base away, suggesting this may be a read error. The V and J genes are TRBV12-3 or TRBV12-4 and TRBJ2-5; 7 bases fit TRBD1. V lost 2 bases to trimming and J lost 11 bases; unmatched junction nucleotides: 14. This CDR3 contains 15 residues. Written as DNA, the CDR3 is TGTGCCAGCAGTTTAAGGGGGCCCTCCTACAATGAGCAGTACTTC. It yields the protein CASSLRGPSYNEQYF.